Listed below are T cell receptor beta chains from one sample, sequenced in a study of blood T cell repertoires in COVID-19. Assay used: immunoSEQ multiplex PCR; TCRdb lists only in-frame clones, some missing. The profile shows about 360,000 clones, about 87% of them singletons. Sample: peripheral blood. Receptors were obtained from a human donor in a cohort sampled during active COVID-19. The CDR3 runs from the conserved cysteine through the conserved F or W. D genes are given only for firm matches. Some rows have no size entry. The others give once, few or many, or a class for an expanded clone.

V: TRBV7-9; size: .; length: 14; J: TRBJ2-3; D: .; CDR3: CASSLGLATDTQYF
V: TRBV5-1; size: once; length: 14; J: TRBJ1-2; D: .; CDR3: CASKADLANYGYTF
V: TRBV19; size: .; length: 16; J: TRBJ1-4; D: TRBD1; CDR3: CASSPPGQGLEEKLFF
V: TRBV11-2; size: .; length: 15; J: TRBJ2-2; D: .; CDR3: CASSISRVHTGELFF
V: TRBV10-3; size: .; length: 19; J: TRBJ2-3; D: TRBD2; CDR3: CAISESPPHASGDTDTQYF
V: TRBV5-4; size: .; length: 15; J: TRBJ2-2; D: TRBD2; CDR3: CASSLAGGGPGELFF
V: TRBV27; size: .; length: 15; J: TRBJ2-2; D: TRBD2; CDR3: CASSWAGGGTGELFF
V: TRBV9; size: .; length: 14; J: TRBJ2-7; D: .; CDR3: CASSGGDGPYEQYF
V: TRBV4-1; size: .; length: 16; J: TRBJ2-1; D: TRBD2; CDR3: CASSTHWTSASDEQFF
V: TRBV5-1; size: .; length: 15; J: TRBJ2-1; D: TRBD1; CDR3: CASSLSGGIYNEQFF
V: TRBV4-1; size: .; length: 14; J: TRBJ1-1; D: .; CDR3: CASSQDAGRTEAFF
V: TRBV6-1; size: .; length: 14; J: TRBJ2-7; D: TRBD1; CDR3: CASSDRDRGSEQYF
V: TRBV6-5; size: .; length: 15; J: TRBJ1-2; D: TRBD1; CDR3: CASSYSQGVSYGYTF
V: TRBV6-5; size: .; length: 14; J: TRBJ2-1; D: TRBD1; CDR3: CASSYYPGGAGQFF
V: TRBV7-6; size: .; length: 16; J: TRBJ1-6; D: .; CDR3: CASSLVGGNDNSPLHF
V: TRBV30; size: .; length: 15; J: TRBJ2-7; D: TRBD2; CDR3: CAWSGTSGTRYEQYF
V: TRBV7-9; size: .; length: 17; J: TRBJ2-2; D: TRBD2; CDR3: CASTGTSGGANTGELFF
V: TRBV10-1; size: .; length: 19; J: TRBJ1-5; D: TRBD1; CDR3: CASNRSEDREATSNQPQHF
V: TRBV4-1; size: .; length: 16; J: TRBJ1-5; D: TRBD1; CDR3: CASSQDGTGTNQPQHF
V: TRBV4-2; size: .; length: 13; J: TRBJ2-7; D: TRBD2; CDR3: CASSPRGGREQYF
V: TRBV19; size: .; length: 14; J: TRBJ2-1; D: .; CDR3: CASSIRGTYNEQFF
V: TRBV4-1; size: few; length: 16; J: TRBJ1-5; D: TRBD1; CDR3: CASSPRGPWVDQPQHF
V: TRBV15; size: .; length: 14; J: TRBJ2-7; D: TRBD1; CDR3: CATGAGQGSYEQYF
V: TRBV21-1; size: .; length: 17; J: TRBJ2-6; D: .; CDR3: CASSIDGQSSGANVLTF
V: TRBV28; size: .; length: 16; J: TRBJ2-5; D: TRBD2; CDR3: CASSWGLAGGSETQYF
V: TRBV5-1; size: .; length: 16; J: TRBJ1-1; D: .; CDR3: CASSLRGRAANTEAFF
V: TRBV5-6; size: .; length: 15; J: TRBJ2-7; D: .; CDR3: CASSLGGTGTDEQYF
V: TRBV9; size: few; length: 15; J: TRBJ2-5; D: TRBD1; CDR3: CASSARTGEEETQYF
V: TRBV5-1; size: .; length: 12; J: TRBJ1-1; D: .; CDR3: CASSPLGGEAFF
V: TRBV5-1; size: .; length: 15; J: TRBJ1-2; D: TRBD1; CDR3: CASSGYGQGVYGYTF
V: TRBV24-1; size: .; length: 15; J: TRBJ2-5; D: TRBD1; CDR3: CATSDPGQGRETQYF
V: TRBV3-1/TRBV3-2; size: .; length: 15; J: TRBJ2-3; D: .; CDR3: CASSQAQGEADTQYF
V: TRBV13; size: .; length: 17; J: TRBJ2-6; D: TRBD1; CDR3: CASRRRDRGFGANVLTF
V: TRBV6-1; size: .; length: 18; J: TRBJ1-6; D: TRBD1; CDR3: CASSESPSDRGLYSPLHF
V: TRBV24-1; size: once; length: 14; J: TRBJ2-2; D: TRBD2; CDR3: CATCSGRGTGELFF
V: TRBV30; size: .; length: 16; J: TRBJ2-1; D: TRBD2; CDR3: CAWRDAGGPSYNEQFF
V: TRBV30; size: .; length: 14; J: TRBJ1-1; D: TRBD1; CDR3: CAWSPRTGGAEAFF
V: TRBV28; size: .; length: 14; J: TRBJ2-7; D: .; CDR3: CASSLSGDGYEQYF
V: TRBV19; size: few; length: 14; J: TRBJ1-2; D: .; CDR3: CASSPSGENYGYTF
V: TRBV7-8; size: .; length: 17; J: TRBJ2-1; D: TRBD2; CDR3: CASSLAGTRVSYNEQFF
V: TRBV5-1; size: .; length: 13; J: TRBJ1-2; D: .; CDR3: CASSPNRDYGYTF
V: TRBV30; size: .; length: 13; J: TRBJ1-2; D: .; CDR3: CAEDGGWGYGYTF
V: TRBV11-2; size: .; length: 14; J: TRBJ2-1; D: .; CDR3: CASSLVAGVGEQFF
V: TRBV2; size: few; length: 15; J: TRBJ2-7; D: .; CDR3: CASSEGGLPSYEQYF
V: TRBV7-3; size: .; length: 16; J: TRBJ2-5; D: .; CDR3: CASSPGFGGDGETQYF
V: TRBV10-3; size: .; length: 13; J: TRBJ1-2; D: .; CDR3: CATQGSPEYGYTF
V: TRBV6-5; size: .; length: 15; J: TRBJ2-3; D: TRBD2; CDR3: CATLLAAGDTDTQYF
V: TRBV27; size: .; length: 16; J: TRBJ2-4; D: .; CDR3: CASSSPGKGAKNIQYF
V: TRBV11-3; size: .; length: 16; J: TRBJ2-1; D: TRBD2; CDR3: CASSSRTSREKNEQFF
V: TRBV6-6; size: few; length: 18; J: TRBJ1-2; D: .; CDR3: CASSRRVEGVLTNYGYTF
V: TRBV5-1; size: .; length: 14; J: TRBJ1-1; D: .; CDR3: CASRETVSNTEAFF
V: TRBV4-1; size: .; length: 12; J: TRBJ2-3; D: .; CDR3: CASSQGGDTQYF
V: TRBV25-1; size: .; length: 15; J: TRBJ1-5; D: TRBD1; CDR3: CASSGRQGSNQPQHF
V: TRBV4-1; size: .; length: 15; J: TRBJ2-7; D: .; CDR3: CASSPNRVKSYEQYF
V: TRBV9; size: .; length: 16; J: TRBJ2-5; D: .; CDR3: CASSARDYPPGETQYF
V: TRBV4-2; size: .; length: 16; J: TRBJ2-2; D: .; CDR3: CASSTRLRANTGELFF
V: TRBV30; size: .; length: 14; J: TRBJ1-1; D: .; CDR3: CAWNPGGGGTEAFF
V: TRBV5-1; size: .; length: 14; J: TRBJ2-7; D: TRBD1; CDR3: CASKGTGGSYEQYF
V: TRBV27; size: .; length: 14; J: TRBJ2-2; D: TRBD2; CDR3: CASRGTSGALELFF